This paragraph covers one TCR beta chain sequence. Its target is unknown. V shed 2 bases and J shed 2 bases, with 11 bases lying between them. The CDR3 covers 15 residues. Germline assignment: CDR1 SGHTS and CDR2 YDEGEE. These data belong to a study of somatic mutations in cytotoxic T cells in rheumatoid arthritis. Study details: Sorted by flow to nearly 100% purity were some V beta antibody-stained T-cell populations, including V beta1+ cells sequenced for TCRB. Findings of the study overall: Among fewer than 75 patients, roughly 8 showed a largest CD8+ clone that surpassed 20% of CD8+ cells. For CD8+ T-cell clonality, rheumatoid arthritis patients and age-matched healthy controls did not differ significantly.

TCRdb's copy holds only in-frame clones and misses some; the assay was immunoSEQ multiplex PCR. The table records fewer than 20,000 clones, 60% to 85% of them present only once. This clonotype originated in an adult with rheumatoid arthritis. The V call is TRBV5-8, the J call TRBJ1-5; D gene ambiguous. Material: CD8+ T cells sorted from blood. The chain's CDR3 is CASSLRTGGNQPQHF. DNA for the CDR3: TGTGCCAGCAGCTTAAGAACCGGGGGCAATCAGCCCCAGCATTTT.